This paragraph reports one T cell receptor beta chain. As yet, its antigen is unknown. Only in-frame clones appear in the TCRdb table, and some are missing; sequencing was by immunoSEQ multiplex PCR. The table lists under 70,000 clones, approximately 77% of them singletons. This entry belongs to a study of radiotherapy plus CTLA-4 blockade in lung cancer. Study outcomes and limitations: The best prediction of response reportedly came from early blood T cell clone dynamics, with interferon-beta. In blood, after radiotherapy plus ipilimumab, tumor-derived TCR clones expanded.

J gave up 3 bases and V 6 bases, and 6 bases lay outside the gene matches. The CDR3 covers 14 residues. The germline V gene encodes CDR1 SGHRS and CDR2 YFSETQ. Focal radiation plus CTLA-4 blockade with ipilimumab was administered to patients who had chemo-refractory metastatic non-small-cell lung cancer. The source material was peripheral blood, sampled from a patient treated with radiotherapy plus ipilimumab. The chain uses TRBV5-1 and TRBJ2-3, with TRBD1 matching 8 bases. This TCR came from a human donor with non-small cell lung cancer who had a complete response to radiotherapy plus ipilimumab. This chain's CDR3 is CASTGQGDTDTQYF. CDR3 DNA sequence: TGCGCCAGCACTGGACAGGGAGATACAGATACGCAGTATTTT.